The 4 T cell receptor beta chains in this list originate from one sample, sequenced in a study of molecular identifiers for immune sequencing clone quantification. One entry per CDR3 protein, called by TCRdb with MiXCR from the PCR reads. Counted here are about 320,000 distinct CDR3 sequences, 20% to 25% occurring once; the ten biggest clones make up 0.7% to 0.9%. The specimen was naive CD8+ T cells from blood, with Jurkat cell RNA spiked in. The subset here: FACS-sorted CD8+CD4-CCR7+CD45RA+ naive T cells. These receptors were obtained from a human donor in good health. Some libraries in this study had Jurkat cell RNA spiked in.

In its sample, this clonotype was seen many times. The gene calls are TRBV25-1 and TRBJ2-1; maybe TRBD2 (6 bases). From germline, CDR1 is MGHDK and CDR2 SYGVNS. Trimming pared 7 bases from V and 0 bases from J, leaving 10 bases between. The CDR3 has 14 residues. Here the CDR3 reads CASKRRDSYNEQFF. As DNA, the CDR3 is TGTGCCAGCAAGAGGAGGGACTCCTACAATGAGCAGTTCTTC. The full variable domain, completed using reference TRBV25-1 and TRBJ2-1, is EADIYQTPRYLVIGTGKKITLECSQTMGHDKMYWYQQDPGMELHLIHYSYGVNSTEKGDLSSESTVSRIRTEHFPLTLESARPSHTSQYLCASKRRDSYNEQFFGPGTRLTVL.

This clonotype was found many times. This chain joins TRBV4-1 and TRBJ2-7; 7 nucleotides line up with TRBD1. Germline V gene data show CDR1 as MGHRA and CDR2 as YSYEKL. Trimming removed 2 bases from V and 5 bases from J; junction bases left unmatched: 6. This CDR3 spans 14 amino acids. CDR3 amino acids: CASSQRQGRDEQYF. The CDR3 DNA reads as TGCGCCAGCAGCCAACGACAGGGACGGGACGAGCAGTACTTC.

Comments on this clonotype: A much larger clone lies one base from this, so it may be a read error. This rearrangement joins TRBV29-1 to TRBJ1-1, with 7 nucleotides matching TRBD1. Germline V lookup: CDR1 SQVTM, CDR2 ANQGSEA. The V segment lost 6 bases and the J segment 0 bases; nucleotides outside the gene matches: 4. This CDR3 contains 13 residues. The CDR3: CSVLDRLNTEAFF. The CDR3 nucleotides read TGCAGCGTCCTGGACAGGTTGAACACTGAAGCTTTCTTT.

As concerns this clonotype: One base away lies a much larger clone, so this may be a sequencing read error. The chain joins TRBV19 to TRBJ1-1; possibly TRBD1 for D (5 bases). Looked up from germline, CDR1 is LNHDA and CDR2 is SQIVND (reference sequence). Deletions cut 6 bases from V and 3 bases from J, with 17 bases between. The CDR3 extends over 15 amino acids. CDR3 coding DNA: TGTGCCAGTAGCAGTAGTGGCAGGGCGTACACTGAAGCTTTCTTT. Protein product: CASSSSGRAYTEAFF.